Given below is one T cell receptor (beta chain) in context. Its antigen is still unknown. This CDR3 has 14 residues. V shed 2 bases and J shed 0 bases, with 9 bases lying between them. CDR1 and CDR2 (germline): SGHKS, YYEKEE (reference sequence). The record originates from a study of siplizumab effects on memory and regulatory T cells. Study-wide results and caveats: The study found that mappable alloreactive CD4+ clones averaged roughly 75% Treg-derived with siplizumab and around 25% in controls. Alloreactive sequences from unstimulated CD4+ memory cells fell significantly with siplizumab. Many proliferating CD4+ or CD8+ clones remained unclassified. Roughly 75-95% of them could not be assigned either a naive or a memory phenotype. Naive T cells apparently outstripped memory cells in diversity and seemed major alloresponse contributors.

Method: immunoSEQ multiplex PCR; TCRdb's copy keeps in-frame clones and lacks some. The data show some 110,000 clones, with under 95% seen just once and 0.32% held by the top ten. The source material was CD4+ T cells sorted from blood. The V call is TRBV5-5, the J call TRBJ2-7; D assignment may be TRBD1 or TRBD2 (5 bases each). The clonotype was recovered from a human donor in good health. CDR3 amino acids: CASSFGTTSYEQYF. CDR3 sequence (DNA): TGTGCCAGCAGCTTCGGGACGACCTCCTACGAGCAGTACTTC.